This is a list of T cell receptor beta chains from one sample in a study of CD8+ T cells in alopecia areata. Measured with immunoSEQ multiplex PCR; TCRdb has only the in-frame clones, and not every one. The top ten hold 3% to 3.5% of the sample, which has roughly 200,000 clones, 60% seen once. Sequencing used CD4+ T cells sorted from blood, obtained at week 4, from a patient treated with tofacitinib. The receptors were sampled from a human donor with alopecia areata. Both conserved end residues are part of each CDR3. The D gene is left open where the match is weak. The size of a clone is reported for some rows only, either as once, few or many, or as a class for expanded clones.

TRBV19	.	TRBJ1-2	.	CASRQGDYGYTF	TGTGCCAGTAGACAGGGCGACTATGGCTACACCTTC
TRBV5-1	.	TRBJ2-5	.	CASAKWVRGQETQYF	TGCGCCAGCGCCAAATGGGTCCGGGGTCAAGAGACCCAGTACTTC
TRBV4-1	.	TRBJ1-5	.	CASSGISDQPQHF	TGCGCCAGCAGCGGGATTAGCGATCAGCCCCAGCATTTT
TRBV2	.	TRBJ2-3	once	CASSVAGTRTDTQYF	TGTGCCAGCAGTGTCGCGGGAACTCGCACAGATACGCAGTATTTT
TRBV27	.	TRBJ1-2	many	CASRRDGGRGYTF	TGTGCCAGCAGACGGGACGGAGGACGTGGCTACACCTTC
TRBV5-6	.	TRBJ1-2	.	CASSLGLEGYTF	TGTGCCAGCAGCTTGGGCCTGGAGGGCTACACCTTC
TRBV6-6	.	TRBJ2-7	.	CASSYSPDEQYF	TGTGCCAGCAGTTACTCTCCGGACGAGCAGTACTTC
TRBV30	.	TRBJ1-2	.	CAWSVQAGYGYTF	TGTGCCTGGAGTGTCCAGGCAGGCTATGGCTACACCTTC
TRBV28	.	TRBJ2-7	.	CASRVDWTSSYEQYF	TGTGCCAGCAGGGTAGACTGGACGAGCTCCTACGAGCAGTACTTC
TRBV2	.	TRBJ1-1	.	CASSALGATEAFF	TGTGCCAGCAGTGCCCTAGGGGCCACTGAAGCTTTCTTT
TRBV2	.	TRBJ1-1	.	CASSVAKNTEAFF	TGTGCCAGCAGTGTGGCGAAGAACACTGAAGCTTTCTTT
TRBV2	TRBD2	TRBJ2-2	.	CASSRTSGANTGELFF	TGTGCCAGCAGTCGGACTAGCGGGGCGAACACCGGGGAGCTGTTTTTT
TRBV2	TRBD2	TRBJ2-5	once	CASSGPTGTSGFPETQYF	TGTGCCAGCAGTGGACCTACCGGGACTAGCGGCTTTCCAGAGACCCAGTACTTC
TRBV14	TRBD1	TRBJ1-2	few	CASRSGQGDHYGYTF	TGTGCCAGCAGGTCGGGACAGGGGGACCACTATGGCTACACCTTC
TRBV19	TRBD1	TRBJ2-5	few	CASSTGQQETQYF	TGTGCCAGTAGTACGGGACAGCAAGAGACCCAGTACTTC
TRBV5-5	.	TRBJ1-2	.	CASSDATGTYGYTF	TGTGCCAGCAGCGATGCGACAGGAACCTATGGCTACACCTTC
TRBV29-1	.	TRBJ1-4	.	CSVGRGPNEKLFF	TGCAGCGTTGGCCGGGGACCGAATGAAAAACTGTTTTTT
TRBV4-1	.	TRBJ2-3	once	CASSLQGTGGDTQYF	TGCGCCAGCAGCCTCCAGGGAACCGGGGGAGATACGCAGTATTTT
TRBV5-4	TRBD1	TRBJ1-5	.	CASSSTGQGSNQPQHF	TGTGCCAGCAGCTCCACCGGACAGGGTAGTAATCAGCCCCAGCATTTT
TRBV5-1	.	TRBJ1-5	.	CASSLDGGPSQPQHF	TGCGCCAGCAGCTTGGATGGAGGCCCCAGTCAGCCCCAGCATTTT
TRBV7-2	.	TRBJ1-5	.	CASSLELGYSNQPQHF	TGTGCCAGCAGCTTAGAATTGGGGTATAGCAATCAGCCCCAGCATTTT
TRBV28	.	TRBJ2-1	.	CASLGGPWDEQFF	TGTGCCAGCCTGGGCGGCCCGTGGGATGAGCAGTTCTTC
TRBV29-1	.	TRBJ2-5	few	CSVAGRNQETQYF	TGCAGCGTTGCGGGGAGGAACCAAGAGACCCAGTACTTC
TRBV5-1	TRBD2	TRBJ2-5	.	CASSVAGDQETQYF	TGCGCCAGCAGCGTCGCGGGGGATCAAGAGACCCAGTACTTC
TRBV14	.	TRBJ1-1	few	CASSLVGAQTEAFF	TGTGCCAGCAGCCTCGTGGGGGCGCAGACTGAAGCTTTCTTT
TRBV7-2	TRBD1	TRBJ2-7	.	CASSIGTAEQYF	TGTGCCAGCAGCATAGGGACAGCCGAGCAGTACTTC
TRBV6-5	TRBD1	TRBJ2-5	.	CASSYSRGQTGQYF	TGTGCCAGCAGTTACTCGAGGGGACAGACGGGTCAGTACTTC
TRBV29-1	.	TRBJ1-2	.	CSVAANINYGYTF	TGCAGCGTTGCCGCGAATATTAACTATGGCTACACCTTC
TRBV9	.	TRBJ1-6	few	CASSVEGVSPLHF	TGTGCCAGCAGCGTAGAGGGGGTCTCACCCCTCCACTTT
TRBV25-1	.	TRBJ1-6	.	CASSVDEISGTLHF	TGTGCCAGCAGCGTGGACGAGATTTCTGGCACCCTCCACTTT
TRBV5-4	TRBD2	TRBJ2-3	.	CASSLSGGASRTDTQYF	TGTGCCAGCAGCTTGTCCGGGGGGGCCTCCCGCACAGATACGCAGTATTTT
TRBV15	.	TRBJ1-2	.	CATSTLIGVGYTF	TGTGCCACCAGCACCCTGATAGGGGTTGGCTACACCTTC
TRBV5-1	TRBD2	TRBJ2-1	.	CASSLGLAGGNEQFF	TGCGCCAGCAGCTTGGGACTAGCGGGCGGCAATGAGCAGTTCTTC
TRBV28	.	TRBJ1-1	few	CASSLRNTEAFF	TGTGCCAGCAGTTTACGGAACACTGAAGCTTTCTTT
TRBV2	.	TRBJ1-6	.	CASTRGQSNSPLHF	TGTGCCAGCACCCGCGGGCAGAGTAATTCACCCCTCCACTTT
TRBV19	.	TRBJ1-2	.	CASRYTGTLYGYTF	TGTGCCAGTAGATATACAGGGACTCTCTATGGCTACACCTTC
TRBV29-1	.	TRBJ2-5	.	CSVEVGGLVRGETQYF	TGCAGCGTTGAAGTTGGGGGGCTGGTAAGGGGAGAGACCCAGTACTTC
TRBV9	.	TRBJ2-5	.	CASSVGREETQYF	TGTGCCAGCAGCGTGGGCCGGGAAGAGACCCAGTACTTC
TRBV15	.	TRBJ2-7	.	CATSRGQAHSYEQYF	TGTGCCACCAGCAGAGGACAGGCCCACTCCTACGAGCAGTACTTC
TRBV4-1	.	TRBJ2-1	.	CASSQEGSWGYNEQFF	TGCGCCAGCAGCCAAGAGGGGAGTTGGGGGTACAATGAGCAGTTCTTC
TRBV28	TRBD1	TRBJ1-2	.	CASSQGQNYGYTF	TGTGCCAGCAGTCAGGGACAGAACTATGGCTACACCTTC
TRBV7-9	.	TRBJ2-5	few	CASSWEERQGETQYF	TGTGCCAGCAGCTGGGAGGAACGTCAAGGAGAGACCCAGTACTTC
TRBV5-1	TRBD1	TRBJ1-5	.	CASRPTGEGSQPQHF	TGCGCCAGCAGACCGACAGGGGAAGGCAGTCAGCCCCAGCATTTT
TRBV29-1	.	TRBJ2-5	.	CSVEGDGGQETQYF	TGCAGCGTGGAAGGGGACGGTGGCCAAGAGACCCAGTACTTC
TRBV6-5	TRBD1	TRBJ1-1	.	CASRDATGVNTEAFF	TGTGCCAGCAGGGACGCCACAGGGGTGAACACTGAAGCTTTCTTT
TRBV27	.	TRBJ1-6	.	CASSPLGGNSPLHF	TGTGCCAGCAGTCCTCTGGGGGGCAATTCACCCCTCCACTTT
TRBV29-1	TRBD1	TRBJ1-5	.	CSVVDRGDQPQHF	TGCAGCGTGGTCGACAGGGGCGACCAGCCCCAGCATTTT
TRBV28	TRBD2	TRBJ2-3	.	CANALAGRTDTQYF	TGTGCCAACGCACTAGCGGGACGCACAGATACGCAGTATTTT
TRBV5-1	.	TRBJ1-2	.	CASSLDYRANYGYTF	TGCGCCAGCAGCTTGGATTATCGAGCTAACTATGGCTACACCTTC
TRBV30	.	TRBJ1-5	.	CAAGYQPQHF	TGTGCCGCCGGTTATCAGCCCCAGCATTTT
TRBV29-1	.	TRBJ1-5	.	CSVITGLPRGGGPQHF	TGCAGCGTGATCACAGGGCTCCCCCGGGGGGGAGGGCCCCAGCATTTT
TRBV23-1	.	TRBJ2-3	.	CASREAGGTQYF	TGCGCCAGCCGCGAAGCAGGCGGAACGCAGTATTTT
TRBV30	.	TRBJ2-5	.	CAWSISRRGGAQYF	TGTGCCTGGAGTATATCTCGTAGGGGGGGGGCCCAGTACTTC
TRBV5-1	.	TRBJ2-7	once	CASSPRDFSYEQYF	TGCGCCAGCAGCCCCCGGGACTTCTCCTACGAGCAGTACTTC